Below are 3 T cell receptor beta chains sequenced from a single sample in a study of shared clonotypes between healthy human individuals. Profiled with immunoSEQ multiplex PCR; TCRdb holds only in-frame clones, not every one. The sample yields around 700,000 clones, approximately 75% seen once. The sample taken for sequencing was memory CD4+ T cells sorted from blood. The subset is: CD45RA-negative fraction. The receptors originated from a woman in her 30s in good health.

V usage is TRBV6-5 and J usage is TRBJ2-2; the D is unclear. The ends were cut back, 5 bases at V and 5 bases at J, with 9 bases in the middle. This CDR3 region has 13 residues. CDR1 is MNHEY and CDR2 is SVGAGI in the germline V gene. The CDR3 DNA reads as TGTGCCAGCAGTCTTCAAATGACCGGGGAGCTGTTTTTT. Translating gives CASSLQMTGELFF.

This clone was recorded a few times. Other nucleotide sequences from this sample produce the same CDR3. The chain combines TRBV5-1 with TRBJ2-1; 8 positions agree with TRBD2. CDR1 and CDR2 (germline): SGHRS, YFSETQ. There are 15 residues in the CDR3. With V trimmed by 3 bases and J by 4 bases, 6 bases remained unmatched. CDR3 bases: TGCGCCAGCAGCTCGTCCAGCGGGGGATACAATGAGCAGTTCTTC. Its protein product is CASSSSSGGYNEQFF.

The sample holds a few counts of this clone. This sequence joins TRBV6-1 and TRBJ1-2; 7 bases align to TRBD1. The germline V gene has CDR1 MNHNS and CDR2 SASEGT. V lost 8 bases, J lost 6 bases, and 12 bases stayed unmatched. The CDR3 length is 14 residues. The CDR3 DNA sequence: TGTGCCAGCGCCAGGACACGCCAGGGGGATGGCTACACCTTC. This gives the protein CASARTRQGDGYTF.